The 31 T cell receptor beta chains below were found in one sample sequenced in a study of T-cell reconstitution after alpha-beta-depleted transplantation in children. The TCRbeta library was prepared with unique molecular identifiers. TCRdb recomputed calls from the PCR reads with MiXCR, one row per CDR3 protein. Of 250,000 to 400,000 distinct CDR3 sequences listed, approximately 23% are singletons. Sample: PBMCs, mostly from graft donor cells, taken 180 days after TCRalphabeta/CD19-depleted stem cell transplant. Receptor source: a male patient between 5 and 17 years old who had a stem cell transplant for acute lymphoblastic leukemia, so the T cells may come from the graft donor.

This clonotype turned up a few times. The chain joins TRBV6-5 to TRBJ2-3, with D possibly TRBD2 on 5 matching bases. Germline-derived CDR1 and CDR2 are MNHEY and SVGAGI. The CDR3 sequence is 16 residues long. With 1 base removed from V and 2 bases from J, the gap between germline ends came to 13 bases. The CDR3 sequence: CASSYYPGSNTDTQYF. The CDR3 bases are TGTGCCAGCAGTTACTACCCGGGATCGAACACAGATACGCAGTATTTT.

This rearrangement joins TRBV25-1 to TRBJ2-6; no clear D. The germline V gene encodes CDR1 MGHDK and CDR2 SYGVNS. Trimming removed 7 bases from V and 3 bases from J, with 7 bases in between. This CDR3 has 13 amino acids. CDR3 DNA sequence: TGTGCCAGCACGAATTTTGGGGCCAACGTCCTGACTTTC. Its translation is CASTNFGANVLTF.

This sequence joins TRBV5-1 and TRBJ1-1; D is uncertain. This CDR3 is 14 amino acids long. Trimming removed 0 bases at V and 5 bases at J, with 11 bases between. Germline V lookup: CDR1 SGHRS, CDR2 YFSETQ. CDR3 sequence (DNA): TGCGCCAGCAGCTTGGACCTATCGTGGACTGAAGCTTTCTTT. Amino acid sequence: CASSLDLSWTEAFF.

The chain links TRBV9 to TRBJ1-2, with D unresolved. With 1 base removed from V and 1 base from J, the gap between germline ends came to 14 bases. In germline, CDR1 is SGDLS, CDR2 YYNGEE. This CDR3 is built from 16 residues. DNA of the CDR3: TGTGCCAGCAGCGTAAGTCAGGAGAACCTTAACTATGGCTACACCTTC. It translates to CASSVSQENLNYGYTF.

The chain links TRBV20-1 to TRBJ2-1; weak D call: TRBD2 (5 bases). CDR1 is DFQATT and CDR2 is SNEGSKA in the germline V gene (reference sequence). The V gene lost 0 bases and the J gene lost 3 bases, with 18 bases spanning the gap. The length of the CDR3 is 17 residues. CDR3: CSARDPWVGESYNEQFF. The DNA of the CDR3 is TGCAGTGCTAGAGATCCCTGGGTGGGAGAAAGCTACAATGAGCAGTTCTTC.

The gene calls are TRBV5-1 and TRBJ2-2, with a tentative D call TRBD1 (7 bases). This CDR3 is built from 16 residues. CDR1 and CDR2 (germline): SGHRS, YFSETQ. V lost 1 base and J 8 bases, leaving 18 bases between the germline ends. CDR3 in amino acids: CASSLLARGAPGELFF. CDR3 nucleotides: TGCGCCAGCAGCTTGTTGGCCAGGGGGGCCCCTGGGGAGCTGTTTTTT.

The V gene is TRBV9, the J gene TRBJ2-3; D unclear. The V gene lost 4 bases and the J gene lost 7 bases, with 16 bases spanning the gap. This CDR3 spans 14 amino acids. Germline CDR1 reads SGDLS; CDR2 reads YYNGEE. CDR3 sequence reads: CASSPQPHLNTQYF. The CDR3, as DNA: TGTGCCAGCAGCCCGCAACCTCATCTAAATACGCAGTATTTT.

CDR3 amino acids: CASAIDRGSYEQYF. CDR3 coding DNA: TGTGCCAGCGCGATTGACAGGGGCTCCTACGAGCAGTACTTC. The V and J genes are TRBV16 and TRBJ2-7; TRBD1 matches 8 bases. Trimming removed 8 bases from V and 0 bases from J; junction bases left unmatched: 6. The CDR3 consists of 14 residues. Germline-derived CDR1 and CDR2 are KGHSY and FQNENV.

This clonotype was counted between two and nine times. The chain uses TRBV7-9 and TRBJ2-1, with 8 positions matching TRBD1. The CDR3 extends over 11 amino acids. In germline, CDR1 is SEHNR, CDR2 FQNEAQ (reference sequence). The J segment lost 14 bases and the V segment lost 5 bases, leaving 5 bases of the junction unmatched. CDR3 loop: CASSPSGGKFF. CDR3 nucleotide sequence: TGTGCCAGCAGCCCCTCAGGGGGCAAGTTCTTC.

This clonotype was seen a few times. This rearrangement joins TRBV4-2 to TRBJ2-5; D might be TRBD2 (5 bases). The V gene's germline CDR1 is LGHNA and CDR2 YNFKEQ. The CDR3 runs 13 residues. V was shortened by 1 base and J by 5 bases, with 8 bases between the two germline ends. CDR3 loop: CASSQAGWETQYF. The CDR3 coding sequence is TGTGCCAGCAGCCAAGCGGGGTGGGAGACCCAGTACTTC.

Concerning this clonotype itself: One junction end disagrees with the germline gene, perhaps due to a read error. The chain employs TRBV12-3 or TRBV12-4 and TRBJ2-2; D may be TRBD1 or TRBD2 (6 bases each). CDR3 length: 17 amino acids. CDR3 sequence: CTSSLRSGGLNTGELFF. CDR3 coding DNA: TGTACCAGCAGCCTCCGATCCGGGGGCCTGAACACCGGGGAGCTGTTTTTT.

This clonotype was seen a few times. J is TRBJ1-6 and V is TRBV7-2, with D possibly matching TRBD1 (5 bases). CDR3 length: 17 amino acids. CDR1 and CDR2 from the germline V gene are SGHTA and FQGNSA. Trimming took off 7 bases at V and 4 bases at J, with 20 bases between the two ends. CDR3 protein: CASTSYGGYFYNSPLHF. CDR3 bases: TGTGCCAGCACCTCGTATGGGGGGTACTTTTATAATTCACCCCTCCACTTT. Supplemented by reference TRBV7-2 and TRBJ1-6, the full variable domain reads GAGVSQSPSNKVTEKGKDVELRCDPISGHTALYWYRQSLGQGLEFLIYFQGNSAPDKSGLPSDRFSAERTGGSVSTLTIQRTQQEDSAVYLCASTSYGGYFYNSPLHFGNGTRLTVT.

This clonotype was counted only a few times. V is TRBV4-1 and J is TRBJ1-2; D possibly corresponds to TRBD1 (6 bases). CDR1 and CDR2 (germline): MGHRA, YSYEKL. The germline V and J ends were trimmed by 2 bases and 1 base, with 8 bases remaining between them. This CDR3 contains 14 residues. CDR3 coding DNA: TGCGCCAGCAGCCAAACAGGGTATAACTATGGCTACACCTTC. Residues: CASSQTGYNYGYTF.

This chain joins TRBV10-3 and TRBJ2-5; D is perhaps TRBD1 (6 bases). This CDR3 is built from 13 residues. Trimming removed 8 bases at V and 1 base at J, with 11 bases between. CDR1 ENHRY and CDR2 SYGVKD come from the germline V gene. The CDR3 loop reads CAIGQGTQETQYF. DNA for the CDR3: TGTGCCATCGGCCAGGGGACCCAAGAGACCCAGTACTTC.

This clonotype was counted only a few times. The chain links TRBV12-5 to TRBJ1-1; D may be TRBD1 (6 bases). There are 11 residues in the CDR3. Deletions cut 7 bases from V and 8 bases from J, with 11 bases between. CDR1 is LGHNT and CDR2 is FRNRAP in the germline V gene. CDR3 region: CASAQGPEAFF. DNA of the CDR3: TGTGCTAGTGCCCAGGGGCCCGAAGCTTTCTTT.

This clonotype appeared a few times. The rearrangement uses TRBV20-1 and TRBJ1-1, with D uncertain. This CDR3 spans 14 amino acids. Germline CDR1 and CDR2: DFQATT and SNEGSKA (reference sequence). Trimming stripped 3 bases from V and 1 base from J, with 12 bases between. The CDR3, as DNA: TGCAGTGCTAGGGGTGGACGCCGGAACACTGAAGCTTTCTTT. It codes for CSARGGRRNTEAFF.

This clonotype was detected only a few times. The chain joins TRBV9 to TRBJ2-1, with 8 bases identical to TRBD2. Germline-derived CDR1 and CDR2 are SGDLS and YYNGEE. Trimming took 0 bases from V and 4 from J; bases not matched to a gene: 3. This CDR3 has 15 amino acids. This CDR3 reads CASSVAGGLYNEQFF. The CDR3 nucleotides are TGTGCCAGCAGCGTAGCGGGAGGGCTTTACAATGAGCAGTTCTTC.

This clonotype was detected once. CDR3 in amino acids: CASGMGGTYEQYF. CDR3 nucleotide sequence: TGTGCCAGCGGCATGGGTGGGACCTACGAGCAGTACTTC. This chain connects TRBV7-9 to TRBJ2-7; unclear D gene. This CDR3 has 13 residues. V was trimmed by 8 bases and J by 2 bases, leaving 13 bases between them. The germline CDR1 and CDR2 sequences are SEHNR and FQNEAQ (reference sequence).

The J gene is TRBJ2-3, the V gene TRBV5-1; TRBD2 matches 11 bases. This CDR3 has 16 amino acids. J lost 2 bases, V lost 6 bases, and 8 bases had no gene match. Germline V CDR1 and CDR2: SGHRS, YFSETQ. This chain's CDR3 is CASTPGLAGITDTQYF. The CDR3 DNA follows: TGCGCCAGCACCCCCGGACTAGCGGGCATCACAGATACGCAGTATTTT.

The J gene is TRBJ2-1, the V gene TRBV10-3; TRBD1 or TRBD2 may be the D gene (6 bases each). This CDR3 contains 16 residues. Trimming took 10 bases from V and 6 from J, leaving 25 bases between them. Germline CDR1 ENHRY, CDR2 SYGVKD. CDR3 bases: TGTGCCACCAGAGGGGGGTCTAGGGCCCCGTTCAATGAGCAGTTCTTC. Translating gives CATRGGSRAPFNEQFF.

The chain carries TRBV4-1 and TRBJ1-1, with D perhaps matching TRBD1 (6 bases). CDR1 and CDR2 from the germline V gene are MGHRA and YSYEKL. The CDR3 is made up of 17 amino acids. Trimming stripped 2 bases from V and 1 base from J, with 17 bases between. CDR3 loop: CASSQNPWIRGNTEAFF. CDR3 coding DNA: TGCGCCAGCAGCCAAAACCCCTGGATCAGGGGGAACACTGAAGCTTTCTTT.

Only a few counts were recorded for this clonotype. The V call is TRBV5-1, the J call TRBJ2-7; 9 bases line up with TRBD2. The V gene end was trimmed by 2 bases and the J gene end by 3 bases; junction bases not matched to a gene: 6. The germline V gene has CDR1 SGHRS and CDR2 YFSETQ. This CDR3 has 15 residues. CDR3 bases: TGCGCCAGCAGCTTCTCTAGCGGGGACTACTACGAGCAGTACTTC. Protein: CASSFSSGDYYEQYF. Supplemented by reference TRBV5-1 and TRBJ2-7, the full variable domain reads KAGVTQTPRYLIKTRGQQVTLSCSPISGHRSVSWYQQTPGQGLQFLFEYFSETQRNKGNFPGRFSGRQFSNSRSEMNVSTLELGDSALYLCASSFSSGDYYEQYFGPGTRLTVT.

This clonotype has only a few counts. The rearrangement links TRBV18 to TRBJ2-3; TRBD2 aligns across 9 bases. The V and J ends lost 0 bases and 0 bases, in that order; junction bases with no gene match: 7. Germline V gives CDR1 KGHSH, CDR2 LQKENI. The CDR3 has 18 amino acids. In nucleotides, the CDR3 is TGTGCCAGCTCACCACCGGGACTAGCATCCACTAGCACAGATACGCAGTATTTT. It is translated as CASSPPGLASTSTDTQYF.

The chain has TRBV12-3 or TRBV12-4 and TRBJ1-2, with D unresolved. V was pared by 1 base and J by 0 bases, with 9 bases between. CDR3 length: 15 residues. The CDR3, as DNA: TGTGCCAGCAGTTTAGGGCATACAGCTAACTATGGCTACACCTTC. Protein sequence: CASSLGHTANYGYTF.

The chain employs TRBV6-5 and TRBJ2-3; tentative D call: TRBD2 (5 bases). CDR1 and CDR2 (germline): MNHEY, SVGAGI. Trimming removed 4 bases at V and 6 bases at J, with 17 bases between. This CDR3 has 15 amino acids. CDR3 DNA: TGTGCCAGCAGTTCCGTACGGACTGGGTCCGATACGCAGTATTTT. Translating it yields CASSSVRTGSDTQYF.

Note on this clonotype: One junction end does not reproduce the germline sequence, and a read error may be involved. This rearrangement joins TRBV27 to TRBJ2-7; D gene ambiguous. Per germline, CDR1 MNHEY and CDR2 SMNVEV (reference sequence). The CDR3 is 15 amino acids. This CDR3 reads CASSFPFASSDEQYF. The CDR3, as DNA: TGTGCCAGCAGTTTCCCCTTCGCTTCCTCCGACGAGCAGTACTTC.

This clonotype was picked up a small number of times. The chain couples TRBV7-8 to TRBJ2-1; 8 bases align to TRBD2. Trimming removed 6 bases from V and 3 bases from J; junction bases left unmatched: 7. The germline V gene has CDR1 SGHVS and CDR2 FQNEAQ. CDR3 length: 15 amino acids. CDR3 coding DNA: TGTGCCAGCAGAGGGGGACTAGGGATCTACAATGAGCAGTTCTTC. It is translated as CASRGGLGIYNEQFF.

This clonotype was found a few times. The chain is built from TRBV2 and TRBJ2-7; 9 bases line up with TRBD1. CDR1 is SNHLY, CDR2 FYNNEI, per germline. V lost 2 bases and J lost 4; bases outside the gene matches: 3. The CDR3 consists of 14 residues. CDR3 protein: CASSERGQGYEQYF. The CDR3 DNA is TGTGCCAGCAGTGAAAGAGGACAGGGGTACGAGCAGTACTTC.

This chain links TRBV20-1 with TRBJ2-2; 13 bases map to TRBD2. This CDR3 has 18 residues. V trimming: 5 bases; J trimming: 6 bases; junction bases outside the gene matches: 15. Germline CDR1 reads DFQATT; CDR2 reads SNEGSKA (reference sequence). The CDR3 coding sequence is TGCAGTGCTCTACTTCCGCGGGGACTAGCGGGAAAGTCCGGGGAGCTGTTTTTT. It yields the protein CSALLPRGLAGKSGELFF.

The chain joins TRBV7-9 to TRBJ1-3, with D unclear. Germline CDR1 reads SEHNR; CDR2 reads FQNEAQ (reference sequence). This CDR3 region has 13 residues. V was cut by 8 bases and J by 0 bases, with 8 bases left in between. CDR3 in DNA: TGTGCCAGCTGGCCGAACTCTGGAAACACCATATATTTT. As protein: CASWPNSGNTIYF.

V usage is TRBV13 and J usage is TRBJ1-1; D not certain. Trimming shortened V by 0 bases and J by 1 base, and 9 bases separated the two germline ends. CDR1 is PRHDT, CDR2 FYEKMQ, per germline (reference sequence). The CDR3 consists of 15 residues. CDR3 sequence (DNA): TGTGCCAGCAGCTTAGGACCTCCAGGGAACACTGAAGCTTTCTTT. Residues: CASSLGPPGNTEAFF.